This TCR beta chain was obtained from a study of Ad26.COV2.S vaccination and SARS-CoV-2 variants. The wider study: Vaccine-arm donor from the placebo-controlled COV1001 Ad26.COV2.S trial. General observations from the study: Vaccine and placebo recipients had similar non-spike TCR breadth.

Clones were read by immunoSEQ multiplex PCR, and TCRdb kept only the in-frame ones, dropping some. The sample has about 460,000 clones, about 89% seen once. CDR3 length: 13 residues. Germline assignment: CDR1 MDHEN and CDR2 SYDVKM. Losses at the gene ends were 7 bases for V and 7 bases for J; bases not matched to a gene: 9. The treatment was: some 19 received Ad26.COV2.S at low or high dose, single or two shots; a few received placebo; per-sample allocation not given. Vaccine and placebo recipients were sampled on day 63 after the first injection. About this clone: Its antigen is currently unknown.

This chain links TRBV28 with TRBJ1-2; 7 bases line up with TRBD1. Material: peripheral blood, obtained in a trial of Ad26.COV2.S vaccine versus placebo. The source is a person between 18 and 65 years old who received the Ad26.COV2.S COVID-19 vaccine or a placebo. The CDR3 loop reads CASTPPDRSGYTF. CDR3 bases: TGTGCCAGCACCCCCCCGGACAGGAGTGGCTACACCTTC.